This passage covers 13 T cell receptor delta chains from one sample sequenced in a study of γδ T cells in repeated Plasmodium falciparum infection. TCRdb reanalyzed the multiplex PCR reads using CATT. Found here are tens of thousands of delta-chain clones, approximately 1.8% of them singletons; the top ten hold less than 30%. Flow sorting of PBMC yielded separate Vgamma9/Vdelta2+ and Vdelta2-negative gammadelta T cell populations for bulk repertoire analysis. The material sequenced was gamma-delta T cells from blood. These receptors originate from a pool of human donors (malaria-infected and uninfected, not separated).

This clone has just a few counts. This DNA's translation differs at residue 5 from TCRdb's protein, which comes from a much larger clone; a read error is likely, and the protein shown is translated from the DNA. Other DNA sequences within the sample encode an identical CDR3. The chain combines TRDV3 with TRDJ1, with 11 bases aligning to TRDD3. The J gene is absent in TCRdb and was assigned here via DNA matching to germline. J gave up 8 bases and V 4 bases, and 12 bases lay outside the gene matches. Looked up from germline, CDR1 is TVYSNPD and CDR2 is GDNSRS (reference sequence). The CDR3 is made up of 14 amino acids. The CDR3 DNA is TGTGCCTCCTATCACTGGGGGATAGGACCAAAACTCATCTTT. Protein: CASYHWGIGPKLIF.

For this clone: This probably arose from a read error, given a far larger clone one base away. The sample carries other DNA sequences with the same CDR3. The chain recombines TRAV36/DV7 with TRDJ1; 10 bases are shared with TRDD3. Germline CDR1 reads VTNFRS; CDR2 reads LTSSGIE (reference sequence). CDR3 length: 16 amino acids. Germline trimming cut 5 bases from V and 0 bases from J; bases unmatched to any gene: 10. The CDR3 sequence: CAVGIGGYLYTDKLIF. The CDR3 nucleotides are TGTGCTGTAGGCATTGGGGGATACCTGTACACCGATAAACTCATCTTT.

Of note for this clone: A far larger clone differs by one base, so this is likely a read error. Within the sample, other DNA sequences also encode this same CDR3. The rearrangement joins TRDV1 to TRDJ1; 11 bases match TRDD3. TCRdb does not report a J gene; here it was assigned by matching the DNA to germline references. CDR1 is TSWWSYY and CDR2 is QGS in the germline V gene. The CDR3 runs 18 residues. The DNA of the CDR3 is TGCGCTCTTGGGGAGGCTGGGGGATACATCGTGGAGACCGATAAACTCATCTTT. As protein: CALGEAGGYIVETDKLIF.

A word on this clone: The likely explanation is a read error, given a far larger clone one base away. The sample holds other DNA sequences that translate to the same CDR3. The chain couples TRDV2 to TRDJ1, with TRDD3 matching 10 bases. The J gene is not listed in TCRdb, so it was assigned here from a DNA match to germline. The germline V gene has CDR1 GEAIGNYY and CDR2 EKD. The J segment lost 2 bases and the V segment lost 1 base, leaving 24 bases of the junction unmatched. The CDR3 runs to 22 residues. The CDR3 bases are TGTGCCTGTGACACGGTGGGATCAGTGAAGACTTCACTGGGGGATTCAACCGATAAACTCATCTTT. Its translation: CACDTVGSVKTSLGDSTDKLIF.

This clone was detected many times. The protein TCRdb gives is from a much larger clone and does not agree with this DNA's translation at residue 10, likely a read error; the protein shown here comes from the DNA. The rearrangement joins TRAV38-2/DV8 to TRDJ1; 10 nucleotides match TRDD3. The J gene, not given by TCRdb, was assigned here from a germline match of the nucleotide sequence. Germline trimming cut 3 bases from V and 2 bases from J; bases unmatched to any gene: 16. CDR1 TSESDYY and CDR2 QEAYKQQN come from the germline V gene. The CDR3 totals 19 residues. The DNA for the CDR3 is TGTGCTTATAGGATGCTACTGGGGGATGCGGGTTTTTGGACCGATAAACTCATCTTT. Encoded protein: CAYRMLLGDAGFWTDKLIF.

This clone was counted many times. It may be a read error: a sequence one base away is much more abundant. The chain combines TRDV1 with TRDJ1, with TRDD3 as a possible D gene (6 bases). The J gene comes from matching the DNA to germline here; TCRdb lacks it. Germline CDR1 and CDR2: TSWWSYY and QGS. V gave up 0 bases and J gave up 3 bases, with 20 bases separating them. The CDR3 covers 18 residues. CDR3 sequence (DNA): TGTGCTCTTGGGGAACTAGAAATTCCGTGGTGGGGGGCCGATAAACTCATCTTT. It encodes CALGELEIPWWGADKLIF.

This clone has only a few counts. The likely explanation is a read error, given a far larger clone one base away. Other DNA sequences within the sample encode an identical CDR3. The chain combines TRDV1 with TRDJ1; 12 bases are shared with TRDD3. Germline matching of the DNA provided the J gene here, since TCRdb leaves it blank. This CDR3 contains 28 residues. Germline V CDR1 and CDR2: TSWWSYY, QGS. The CDR3, as DNA: TGTGCCCTTGGGGAACTAGTTTTTATCCCCCGGCCGAGATCCGGCCTTCAACTGGGGGATACTTTCTGGGATAAACTCATCTTT. This encodes CALGELVFIPRPRSGLQLGDTFWDKLIF.

Points on this clone: One base separates it from a far larger clone, so it is likely a read error. Within the sample, other DNA sequences also encode this same CDR3. The V call is TRDV1, the J call TRDJ1; maybe TRDD2 (7 bases). The J gene, missing from TCRdb, was assigned here through DNA to germline matching. Per the germline V gene, CDR1 is TSWWSYY and CDR2 is QGS. This CDR3 is built from 23 residues. The V and J ends lost 4 bases and 0 bases respectively, with 36 bases between them. The CDR3 DNA sequence: TGTGCTCTTGGGGCACCCTATGAATTCCTACTCTGGGGAATAGGAGCTTACACCGATAAACTCATCTTT. It codes for CALGAPYEFLLWGIGAYTDKLIF.

This clone occurred many times. The protein held in TCRdb is that of a much larger clone and does not match this DNA's translation at residue 7, likely because of a read error; the protein shown is translated from the DNA. V is TRAV38-2/DV8 and J is TRDJ1, with TRDD3 as a possible D gene (6 bases). The V gene lost 0 bases and the J gene lost 5 bases, with 29 bases spanning the gap. Germline V CDR1 and CDR2: TSESDYY, QEAYKQQN. This CDR3 comprises 20 residues. The chain's CDR3 is CAYRSGAAFRVGDRRDKLIF. In nucleotides, the CDR3 is TGTGCTTATAGGAGCGGCGCTGCTTTCCGAGTCGGGGATCGCAGGGATAAACTCATCTTT.

This clone was seen many times. The TCRdb record carries a much larger clone's protein, which differs from this DNA's translation at residue 13; a read error is the likely cause, and the protein listed here is the DNA translation. This chain connects TRDV3 to TRDJ1; 9 bases line up with TRDD3. Germline assignment: CDR1 TVYSNPD and CDR2 GDNSRS (reference sequence). The CDR3 sequence is 16 residues long. CDR3 in amino acids: CASPPFTGGPTDRLIF. The CDR3 DNA follows: TGTGCCTCCCCCCCGTTTACTGGGGGACCCACCGATAGACTCATCTTT.

This clone was observed many times. This may come from a read error, since a much larger clone is one base off. Other DNA variants within this sample encode the same CDR3. V usage is TRDV1 and J usage is TRDJ1, with 10 bases identical to TRDD3. CDR1 and CDR2 (germline): TSWWSYY, QGS. This CDR3 has 17 residues. V shed 0 bases and J 8 bases; nucleotides not matched to a gene: 12. CDR3 in DNA: TGTGCTCTTGGGGAACTGAGTTACTGGGGGATTCTCGACAAACTCATCTTT. It encodes CALGELSYWGILDKLIF.

Turning to this clone: This DNA's translation and the protein TCRdb lists, from a much larger clone, do not match at residue 21, likely due to a read error; the protein shown is translated from the DNA. The CDR3 region has the DNA TGTGCCCTGGGCAAATTCCTACTTCTCCCCTGGGGGACAAAAATCCCGAGGTACACCGATATACTCATCTTT. This codes for CALGKFLLLPWGTKIPRYTDILIF. The chain couples TRDV1 to TRDJ1; D possibly corresponds to TRDD3 (8 bases). TCRdb records no J gene; here it was assigned by comparing the DNA to germline. This CDR3 is built from 24 residues. The V gene's germline CDR1 is TSWWSYY and CDR2 QGS.

This clone has ten or more counts. A far larger clone is only one base removed, so a read error is likely. Within the sample, other DNA sequences also encode this same CDR3. The gene calls are TRAV38-2/DV8 and TRDJ1; a possible D gene is TRDD3 (6 bases). Matching the DNA to germline supplied the J gene, which TCRdb does not give. The germline V gene has CDR1 TSESDYY and CDR2 QEAYKQQN. There are 19 residues in the CDR3. V was pared by 1 base and J by 2 bases, with 24 bases between. CDR3 amino acids: CAYRSQTWGLLPYTDKLIF. DNA of the CDR3: TGTGCTTATAGGAGCCAAACCTGGGGACTGCTACCGTATACCGATAAACTCATCTTT.